The 15 T cell receptor beta chains below were found in one sample sequenced in a study of tumor-infiltrating lymphocytes in primary liver carcinoma. The input was approximately 500 ng total RNA; TCR beta cDNA was made from it with a constant-region primer. Employing slightly modified ARM-PCR, three nested multiplex PCR rounds were run, and these gave rise to the TCR beta libraries. Two initial PCR rounds of approximately 10 cycles each paired TRBV1-TRBV30 forward primers with a C-beta reverse primer. TCRdb fed the multiplex PCR reads into MiXCR, producing one record per CDR3 protein. Found here are some 120,000 distinct CDR3 sequences, 64% of them singletons; the top ten hold 7.5% to 8.5%. From unsorted bulk tissue weighing about 17-30 mg, DNA and RNA were co-extracted. The sample comprised liver tumor tissue from sampling region 3. Subset described: tumor region T3, left-lateral pole. These receptor sequences come from a woman aged 60-75 years with primary liver carcinoma and hepatitis B virus infection.

The chain joins TRBV18 to TRBJ2-6, with 8 bases matching TRBD1. The junction had 3 bases not matched to a gene; V was cut back by 7 bases and J by 4 bases. This CDR3 is built from 14 residues. Germline V gene lookup returns CDR1 KGHSH and CDR2 LQKENI. CDR3 in amino acids: CASFQGAGANVLTF. The CDR3, as DNA: TGTGCCAGCTTCCAGGGGGCCGGGGCCAACGTCCTGACTTTC.

Comment on this clonotype: The junction differs from germline at one of its ends, possibly a read error. V gene TRBV12-3 or TRBV12-4 combines with J gene TRBJ1-5, with 9 bases fitting TRBD1. The CDR3 contains 15 residues. The CDR3 here is CAGSFGTGYVQHQHF. The CDR3, as DNA: TGTGCCGGCAGTTTCGGGACAGGGTATGTTCAGCACCAGCATTTT.

As to this clonotype: This may come from a read error, since a much larger clone is one base off. CDR3 sequence: CASSLGQGISSNQPQHF. As DNA, the CDR3 is TGTGCCAGCAGTTTAGGGCAGGGAATTTCTAGCAATCAGCCCCAGCATTTT. This chain links TRBV28 with TRBJ1-5; weak D call: TRBD1 (5 bases). With 2 bases removed from V and 0 bases from J, the gap between germline ends came to 14 bases. CDR1 and CDR2 from the germline V gene are MDHEN and SYDVKM. The CDR3 contains 17 residues.

The chain uses TRBV28 and TRBJ1-6; D not resolved. The V gene's germline CDR1 is MDHEN and CDR2 SYDVKM. Trimming took off 5 bases at V and 0 bases at J, with 8 bases between the two ends. The CDR3 is made up of 15 amino acids. CDR3 residues: CASSPSHSYNSPLHF. The DNA of the CDR3 is TGTGCCAGCAGTCCATCTCACTCCTATAATTCACCCCTCCACTTT.

The rearrangement links TRBV24-1 to TRBJ2-1; possibly TRBD2 for D (6 bases). The CDR3 runs 15 residues. V lost 5 bases and J 4 bases, leaving 14 bases between the germline ends. CDR1 is KGHDR and CDR2 is SFDVKD in the germline V gene. The CDR3 DNA sequence: TGTGCCACCAGTGGGGGACTGGGGAGTTACAATGAGCAGTTCTTC. It codes for CATSGGLGSYNEQFF.

The rearrangement links TRBV4-1 to TRBJ2-7, with a tentative D call TRBD1 (7 bases). The CDR3 has 18 amino acids. CDR1 is MGHRA, CDR2 YSYEKL, per germline. V gave up 0 bases and J gave up 7 bases, with 25 bases separating them. CDR3 loop: CASSQDLIDRVPAGEQYF. The CDR3 DNA reads TGCGCCAGCAGCCAAGATCTTATCGACAGGGTCCCAGCGGGTGAGCAGTACTTC.

This clonotype was seen a single time. A much bigger clone sits one base away, suggesting this may be a read error. V is TRBV5-1 and J is TRBJ2-3, with D possibly being TRBD1 (5 bases). Germline V gives CDR1 SGHRS, CDR2 YFSETQ. The CDR3 loop spans 14 amino acids. CDR3 bases: TGCGCCAACAGCCGAAACAGGCCCACAGATACGCAGTATTTT. Translating it yields CANSRNRPTDTQYF.

The sample holds many counts of this clonotype. The chain combines TRBV4-1 with TRBJ1-1, with 8 bases that match TRBD1. Per germline, CDR1 MGHRA and CDR2 YSYEKL. The CDR3 is 13 residues long. Unmatched junction bases numbered 2, after V lost 4 bases and J lost 4 bases. In nucleotides, the CDR3 is TGCGCCAGCAGCCGCACAGGGGGCACTGAAGCTTTCTTT. Protein product: CASSRTGGTEAFF.

This clonotype has a count of ten or more. The V call is TRBV29-1, the J call TRBJ1-1; D not certain. The CDR3 consists of 10 residues. Germline assignment: CDR1 SQVTM and CDR2 ANQGSEA. The V end was cut by 7 bases, the J end by 0 bases, with 3 bases between. In DNA form, the CDR3 reads TGCAGCGGGATGAACACTGAAGCTTTCTTT. It is translated as CSGMNTEAFF.

The chain employs TRBV4-2 and TRBJ2-3, with 13 bases matching TRBD2. The germline V gene has CDR1 LGHNA and CDR2 YNFKEQ. This CDR3 contains 16 residues. CDR3 DNA: TGTGACGGCAGCCCCTCCGGACTAGCGGGAGTGAATACGCAGTATTTT. Protein sequence: CDGSPSGLAGVNTQYF.

As regards this clonotype: Its ends do not fully match the called genes, so a read error is possible. This rearrangement joins TRBV12-3 or TRBV12-4 to TRBJ2-3, with 9 bases matching TRBD1. This CDR3 has 15 amino acids. CDR3: CASSLRQGDTDTQYF. The CDR3 DNA reads TGTGCCAGCAGTTTAAGACAGGGGGACACAGATACGCAATATTTT.

With regard to this clonotype: The junction shows a germline mismatch at one end, possibly a read error. DNA of the CDR3: TGTGCCAGCTCACAAAAACAGGGCCCGAACACTGGAGCTTTCTTT. Translating gives CASSQKQGPNTGAFF. V gene TRBV18 combines with J gene TRBJ1-1, with a possible D match to TRBD1 (6 bases). Germline CDR1 is KGHSH and CDR2 is LQKENI. The CDR3 has 15 residues. Drawing the rest from reference TRBV18 and TRBJ1-1, the complete variable domain is NAGVMQNPRHLVRRRGQEARLRCSPMKGHSHVYWYRQLPEEGLKFMVYLQKENIIDESGMPKERFSAEFPKEGPSILRIQQVVRGDSAAYFCASSQKQGPNTGAFFGQGTRLTVV.

There are a few counts of this clonotype. This may come from a read error, since a much larger clone is one base off. The chain employs TRBV5-6 and TRBJ2-7; the D is unclear. The length of the CDR3 is 14 residues. Germline CDR1 reads SGHDT; CDR2 reads YYEEEE. CDR3 sequence (DNA): TGTACCAGCAGCTTTCGGCAGGAAGCCTACGAGCAGTACTTC. Translation gives CTSSFRQEAYEQYF.

This clonotype has only a few counts. One base away lies a much larger clone, so this may be a sequencing read error. V is TRBV29-1 and J is TRBJ2-7; D perhaps matches TRBD2 (7 bases). In germline, CDR1 is SQVTM, CDR2 ANQGSEA. The CDR3 has 12 residues. This chain's CDR3 is CSAFGGGHERYF. DNA for the CDR3: TGCAGCGCATTTGGGGGGGGGCACGAGCGGTACTTC.

The chain couples TRBV29-1 to TRBJ1-1; D may be TRBD1 (6 bases). The CDR3 extends over 11 amino acids. The germline V gene has CDR1 SQVTM and CDR2 ANQGSEA. The V end lost 4 bases, the J end lost 11 bases, and 14 bases lay between the germline ends. The CDR3 DNA reads TGCAGCGTTGTGAGGGGGAGCGATGCTTTCTTT. It is translated as CSVVRGSDAFF.